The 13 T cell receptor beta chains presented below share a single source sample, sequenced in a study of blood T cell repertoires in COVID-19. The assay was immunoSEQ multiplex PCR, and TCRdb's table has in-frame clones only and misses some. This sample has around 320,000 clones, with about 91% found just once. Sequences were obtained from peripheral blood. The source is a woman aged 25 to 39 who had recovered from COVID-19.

The CDR3 sequence: CASSSPGEQFF. Here the CDR3 DNA reads TGTGCCAGCAGTTCCCCGGGTGAGCAGTTCTTC. This chain joins TRBV12-3 or TRBV12-4 and TRBJ2-1; D remains ambiguous. The CDR3 runs to 11 residues. V dropped 4 bases and J dropped 9 bases, with 7 bases sitting between them.

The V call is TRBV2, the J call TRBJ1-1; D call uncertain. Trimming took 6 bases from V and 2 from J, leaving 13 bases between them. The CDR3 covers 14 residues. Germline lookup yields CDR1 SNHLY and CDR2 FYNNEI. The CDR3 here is CASRTITGNTEAFF. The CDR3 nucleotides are TGTGCCAGCAGGACAATTACCGGCAACACTGAAGCTTTCTTT.

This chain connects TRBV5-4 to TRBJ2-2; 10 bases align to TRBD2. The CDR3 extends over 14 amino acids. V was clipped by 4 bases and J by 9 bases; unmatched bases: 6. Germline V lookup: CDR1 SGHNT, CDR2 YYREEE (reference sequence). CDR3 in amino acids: CASSEGLALRELFF. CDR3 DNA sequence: TGTGCCAGCAGCGAGGGACTAGCGTTAAGGGAGCTGTTTTTT.

The CDR3 spells CSASLGLAAILSYNEQFF. DNA for the CDR3: TGCAGTGCTAGTTTAGGGCTAGCGGCAATCCTCTCCTACAATGAGCAGTTCTTC. The chain is built from TRBV20-1 and TRBJ2-1; 7 bases are shared with TRBD2. This CDR3 has 18 amino acids. The germline gives CDR1 DFQATT, CDR2 SNEGSKA (reference sequence). V lost 3 bases, J lost 0 bases, and 14 bases stayed unmatched.

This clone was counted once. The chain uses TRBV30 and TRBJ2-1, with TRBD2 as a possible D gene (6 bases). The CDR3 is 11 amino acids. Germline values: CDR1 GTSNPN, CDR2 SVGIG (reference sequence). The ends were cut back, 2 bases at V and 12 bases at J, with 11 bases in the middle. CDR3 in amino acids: CAWSPQGGQFF. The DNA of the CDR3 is TGTGCCTGGAGTCCCCAGGGAGGGCAGTTCTTC.

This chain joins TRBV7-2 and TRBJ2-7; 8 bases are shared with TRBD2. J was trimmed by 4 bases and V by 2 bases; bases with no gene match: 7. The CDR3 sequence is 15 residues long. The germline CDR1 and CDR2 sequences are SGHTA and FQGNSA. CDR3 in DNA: TGTGCCAGCAGCTTATCGGGGGGGATTACTTACGAGCAGTACTTC. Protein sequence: CASSLSGGITYEQYF.

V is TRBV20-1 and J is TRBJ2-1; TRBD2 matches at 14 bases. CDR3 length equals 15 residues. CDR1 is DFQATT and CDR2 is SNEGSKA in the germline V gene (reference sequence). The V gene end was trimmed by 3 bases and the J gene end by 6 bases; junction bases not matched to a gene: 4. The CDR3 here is CSASLGLAGVNEQFF. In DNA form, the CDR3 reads TGCAGTGCTAGTTTGGGACTAGCGGGGGTCAATGAGCAGTTCTTC.

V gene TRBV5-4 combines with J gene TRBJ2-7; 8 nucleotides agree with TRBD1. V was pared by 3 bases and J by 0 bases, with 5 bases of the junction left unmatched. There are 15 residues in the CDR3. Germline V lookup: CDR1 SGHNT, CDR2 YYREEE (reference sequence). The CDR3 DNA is TGTGCCAGCAGCTCCCCGGACAGGGCCTCCTACGAGCAGTACTTC. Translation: CASSSPDRASYEQYF.

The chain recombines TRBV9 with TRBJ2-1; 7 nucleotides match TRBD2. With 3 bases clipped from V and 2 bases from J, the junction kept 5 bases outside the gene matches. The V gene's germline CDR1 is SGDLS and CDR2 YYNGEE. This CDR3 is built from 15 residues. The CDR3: CASSEGRGAYNEQFF. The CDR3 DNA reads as TGTGCCAGCAGCGAGGGCCGGGGGGCCTACAATGAGCAGTTCTTC.

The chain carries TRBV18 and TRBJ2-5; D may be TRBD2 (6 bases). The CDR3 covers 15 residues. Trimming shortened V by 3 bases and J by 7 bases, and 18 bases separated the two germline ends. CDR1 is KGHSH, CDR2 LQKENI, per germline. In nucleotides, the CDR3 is TGTGCCAGCTCACCGGTGGCGGGGACTCAAAGGACCCAGTACTTC. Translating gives CASSPVAGTQRTQYF. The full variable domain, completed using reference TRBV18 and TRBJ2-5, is NAGVMQNPRHLVRRRGQEARLRCSPMKGHSHVYWYRQLPEEGLKFMVYLQKENIIDESGMPKERFSAEFPKEGPSILRIQQVVRGDSAAYFCASSPVAGTQRTQYFGPGTRLLVL.

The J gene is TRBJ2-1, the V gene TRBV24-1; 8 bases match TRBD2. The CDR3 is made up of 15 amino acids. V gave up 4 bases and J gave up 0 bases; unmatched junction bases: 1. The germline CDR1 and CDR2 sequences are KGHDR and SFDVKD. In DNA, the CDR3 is TGTGCCACCAGTGAGCTAGCGGGCTCCTACAATGAGCAGTTCTTC. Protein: CATSELAGSYNEQFF.

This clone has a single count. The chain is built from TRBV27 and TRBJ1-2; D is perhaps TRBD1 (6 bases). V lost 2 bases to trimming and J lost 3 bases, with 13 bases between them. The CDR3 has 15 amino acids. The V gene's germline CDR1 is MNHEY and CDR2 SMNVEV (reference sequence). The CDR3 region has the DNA TGTGCCAGCAGTTTAAAATGGACAGCGCACTATGGCTACACCTTC. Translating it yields CASSLKWTAHYGYTF.

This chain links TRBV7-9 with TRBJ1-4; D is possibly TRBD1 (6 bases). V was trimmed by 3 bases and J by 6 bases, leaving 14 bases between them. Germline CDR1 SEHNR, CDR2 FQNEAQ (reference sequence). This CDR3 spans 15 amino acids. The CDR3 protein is CASSFAGARDEKLFF. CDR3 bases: TGTGCCAGCAGCTTCGCAGGGGCGAGGGATGAAAAACTGTTTTTT.